A single sample gave rise to the 7 T cell receptor beta chains below, sequenced in a study of cytomegalovirus exposure and HLA in healthy donors. The PCR ran on 60 Vbeta and 13 Jbeta primers. TCRdb keeps only in-frame clones here, not all; method: immunoSEQ multiplex PCR. The profile shows over 75,000 clones, roughly 80% of them singletons. The sample comprised PBMCs. These receptors were collected from a man aged 40-50 years in good health and CMV-seropositive.

The V and J genes are TRBV10-3 and TRBJ2-7, with TRBD2 matching 7 bases. Germline CDR1 reads ENHRY; CDR2 reads SYGVKD. With 4 bases clipped from V and 0 bases from J, the junction kept 9 bases outside the gene matches. CDR3 length: 16 amino acids. In DNA, the CDR3 is TGTGCCATCAGTGCACGGGGGGATGGGGGCTCCTACGAGCAGTACTTC. It translates to CAISARGDGGSYEQYF.

The V gene is TRBV9, the J gene TRBJ2-5, with D unresolved. This CDR3 contains 13 residues. The V gene lost 0 bases and the J gene lost 5 bases, with 8 bases spanning the gap. CDR1 and CDR2 (germline): SGDLS, YYNGEE. CDR3 nucleotide sequence: TGTGCCAGCAGCGTAGATGTTCTTGAGACCCAGTACTTC. It specifies CASSVDVLETQYF.

The genes are TRBV6-5 and TRBJ1-3; D ambiguous. V shed 2 bases and J shed 0 bases, with 11 bases lying between them. The CDR3 consists of 16 residues. The germline V gene encodes CDR1 MNHEY and CDR2 SVGAGI. The CDR3 loop reads CASSYGNLLSGNTIYF. CDR3 nucleotides: TGTGCCAGCAGTTACGGCAACCTCCTCTCTGGAAACACCATATATTTT.

The V call is TRBV4-2, the J call TRBJ1-2; 11 nucleotides match TRBD1. The CDR3 length is 14 residues. The germline gives CDR1 LGHNA, CDR2 YNFKEQ. Trimming cost V 3 bases and J 7 bases; bases outside gene matches: 4. Written as DNA, the CDR3 is TGTGCCAGCAGCCAGATTGGGACAGGGGGTGGCTACACCTTC. Translation gives CASSQIGTGGGYTF.

The rearrangement links TRBV19 to TRBJ1-2; 9 nucleotides agree with TRBD1. The CDR3 is made up of 15 amino acids. The ends lost 5 bases at V and 3 bases at J; junction bases unmatched: 7. CDR1 LNHDA and CDR2 SQIVND come from the germline V gene (reference sequence). Here the CDR3 reads CASSPGTGRYYGYTF. The CDR3 nucleotides are TGTGCCAGTAGTCCCGGGACAGGGCGGTACTATGGCTACACCTTC.

The chain recombines TRBV4-1 with TRBJ2-1; 8 bases map to TRBD2. This CDR3 is built from 17 residues. The trim removed 2 bases at V and 8 bases at J, leaving 14 bases unmatched. Germline V gene lookup returns CDR1 MGHRA and CDR2 YSYEKL. CDR3: CASSQRGGLGSGDEQFF. As DNA, the CDR3 is TGCGCCAGCAGCCAACGCGGGGGGCTGGGGTCGGGCGATGAGCAGTTCTTC.

CDR3 sequence (DNA): TGCGCCAGCAAACTGGTCTACAATGAGCAGTTCTTC. Amino acids: CASKLVYNEQFF. The chain couples TRBV23-1 to TRBJ2-1; D not certain. TRBV23-1 counts as an open reading frame of uncertain function. Deletions cut 7 bases from V and 3 bases from J, with 7 bases between. This CDR3 has 12 residues.